This TCR beta chain was identified in a study of blood T cell repertoires in COVID-19 (dated by TCRdb to about 2020). About the study as a whole: Samples from collaborators originated in the United States, Italy and Spain and spanned both the acute and convalescent phases of COVID-19. The material from the prospective study consisted of cDNA or gDNA derived from T cells, B-cell-depleted T cells, or PBMCs. The dataset comprised deeply sampled blood TCRbeta repertoires from subjects exposed to, actively infected with, or recovered from COVID-19. A freely available public database, intended as a resource for researchers studying the immune response to SARS-CoV-2, is where the repertoires were released. Samples were obtained from the ongoing ImmuneRACE study (first 160 participants) and from some 1,200 subjects provided by 6 global collaborators. Nearly every sample came with metadata listing a de-identified subject ID, COVID-19 status, age in years and sex. HLA class I and class II types, where available, came from metadata supplied by the sample provider rather than from assay-based typing. What the study reported, not specific to this receptor: The quantity of clinical and demographic metadata differed by source and by participant and was supplied without curation.

TCRbeta CDR3 regions were amplified from genomic DNA using the immunoSEQ Assay, a bias-controlled multiplex PCR. The paper's processing steps were these. The number of nucleated cells in each sample was estimated from the amplification of reference gene primers within the assay. To quantify the absolute abundance of each unique TCRbeta CDR3 rearrangement, sequence reads were collapsed and filtered. For each sample, productive Simpson clonality was calculated as the square root of Simpson's diversity index over productive rearrangements. The immuneACCESS repertoire file appears here via TCRdb, limited to in-frame rearrangements. These files lack a portion of the clones; in checked studies, under half of the deficit traces to unresolved V genes, and the cause of the others is not known. That table supplies the V and J calls and clone size; D and trimming were determined from the DNA. The sample profile shows about 320,000 clones; around 86% of them were found once. The ten largest clones represent roughly 5% of the sample.

Via the germline V gene, CDR1 is WSHSY and CDR2 SAAADI. Trimming takes 1 base off V and 7 bases off J; junction bases not matched to a gene: 12. The CDR3 has 18 amino acids, counting the end cysteine and phenylalanine. The entry retains the CDR3 DNA only, 54 bases that are in frame from base 1. Comments on this clone: Its antigen is not yet known. Base qualities are not recorded, but no much larger clone differs from it by a single base.

Participants in the prospective study were aged about 18 to 95 years, lived in some 24 United States geographic areas, and enrolled through a virtual design. In the prospective study, participants were assigned to cohorts based on the clinical history participants reported in a screening survey and a study questionnaire. For ImmuneRACE Cohort 3, a participant was defined as recovered based on two consecutive negative NP/OP PCR tests, clearance by a healthcare professional, or resolution of symptoms. Mobile phlebotomists in the prospective study collected whole blood, serum and a nasopharyngeal or oropharyngeal swab from every participant. Participants in the prospective study had the option to provide additional blood draws and questionnaires over an approximately two-month period. Blood samples from the prospective study were shipped frozen or at room temperature prior to DNA extraction.

The rearrangement joined TRBV10-2 to TRBJ2-7, with 14 central nucleotides matching TRBD2. Sequencing input: PBMCs or T cells enriched from blood (not recorded which). This receptor was obtained from a man aged 55 to 69 who had recovered from COVID-19. The CDR3 region reads CASSEWGLAGDFSGEQYF. The DNA is as follows: TGCGCCAGCAGTGAGTGGGGACTAGCGGGAGATTTCTCGGGAGAGCAGTACTTC.